The clone carrying this T cell receptor beta chain was seen just once. What it binds is not known. Repertoires were generated with immunoSEQ multiplex PCR, while TCRdb's copy carries only in-frame clones and drops some. The sample has around 110,000 clones, 90% to 95% seen once. The data belong to a study of T cell responses to AZD1222 COVID-19 vaccine. Study details: Researchers grouped second doses given at about 4 or about 12 weeks into one pool.

The CDR3 totals 15 residues. V lost 1 base to trimming and J lost 4 bases, with 11 bases between them. Germline V lookup: CDR1 LGHDT, CDR2 YNNKEL (reference sequence). Findings of the study overall: In a largely white British group with more females than males, clonal diversity was possibly underestimated.

The genes are TRBV3-1 (or the pseudogene TRBV3-2) and TRBJ1-5; the D is unclear. The sequencing here drew on peripheral blood, taken on day 0 of AZD1222 vaccination. The sequence came from an adult in good health. CDR3 nucleotide sequence: TGTGCCAGCAGCCAAGGAGGGCTTAGTAATCAGCCCCAGCATTTT. Residues: CASSQGGLSNQPQHF.